Sequencing of this TCR beta chain was carried out in a study of CD8 T cells in Susac syndrome. CDR3 length equals 13 residues. V was clipped by 7 bases and J by 0 bases; unmatched bases: 2. The germline gives CDR1 SQVTM, CDR2 ANQGSEA. cDNA came from around 0.5 to 1 ug RNA primed by random hexamers. TCR beta CDR3 was amplified by immunoSEQ multiplex PCR. This amplification extended across 54 Vbeta and 13 Jbeta segments. TCRdb redid the calling of the immunoSEQ multiplex PCR reads with MiXCR, one entry per CDR3 protein. The table shows 150,000 or so distinct CDR3 sequences, with around 94% occurring only once. Healthy donors constituted the control group, matched for age and sex.

The TCR originated in a human donor in good health. The chain couples TRBV29-1 to TRBJ2-2, with 7 bases aligning to TRBD1. The sequenced sample was CD4+ T cells from PBMCs. CDR3 nucleotide sequence: TGCAGCGCCGGGACAGCGAACACCGGGGAGCTGTTTTTT. Its translation is CSAGTANTGELFF.